The clone carrying this T cell receptor (beta chain) was counted only a few times. The antigen is unknown. CD45RO/CCR7/CD25/CD127/CD95/CD27 staining was used to isolate CD4+ naive, central memory, regulatory and stem cell-like memory cells by sorting. This sample is drawn from a study of beta chain features in type 1 diabetes. Study results and caveats: cDNA-based sequencing might over-represent cells highly expressing TCR. Unsettled here was the matter of whether HLA type influences TCRB rearrangement.

The whole isolated RNA underwent reverse transcription, so sequencing captured expressed TCRB transcripts. Method: immunoSEQ multiplex PCR; TCRdb's copy keeps in-frame clones and lacks some. The table records 900,000 or so clones, 17% of them present only once. The receptor was derived from a woman younger than 35 in good health. Sequencing used naive CD4+ T cells from blood.

The CDR3 nucleotides are TGCGCCAGCAGCCATGGGTGGGAGGGCTTGGAGACCCAGTACTTC. Translation gives CASSHGWEGLETQYF. The chain couples TRBV4-1 to TRBJ2-5; 7 bases line up with TRBD2. The CDR3 totals 15 residues. V lost 3 bases and J lost 5; bases outside the gene matches: 9. In germline, CDR1 is MGHRA, CDR2 YSYEKL.